This entry concerns a single T cell receptor beta chain. Its specificity is not known. The data originate from a study of blood T cells in healthy people across ages. Broader study findings: Naive CD4+ cells and diversity were both higher in long-lived donors than in aged donors.

CDR3 length: 14 amino acids. V was cut by 5 bases and J by 5 bases, with 15 bases left in between. Next came a second PCR, run for about 6 to 12 cycles, which used a sample-barcoded 5' primer along with a J-beta primer mix. TCRdb reprocessed the 5' RACE reads via MiXCR and lists one record per CDR3 protein. The table includes 1.5 million to 1.8 million distinct CDR3 sequences, under 55% detected once. The source of this sequence is a woman between 18 and 29 years old in good health. The chain is built from TRBV12-3 or TRBV12-4 and TRBJ1-1; D not certain. Material for sequencing was blood. The CDR3 nucleotides are TGTGCCAGCAGTGTAGATCCGGGATGGACTGAAGCTTTCTTT. This translates into CASSVDPGWTEAFF.